This T cell receptor beta chain was observed in a study of tumor-infiltrating lymphocytes in localized non-small cell lung cancer. Study-wide context: Some samples were collected after neoadjuvant chemotherapy; smokers, never-smokers and several histologies were included. From each patient, both tumor and uninvolved lung, non-adjacent to tumor, were sampled. Overall study findings and caveats: Compared with uninvolved lung, tumors showed higher T cell infiltration by TCRbeta sequencing.

In its sample, this clone was seen a few times. The antigen remains undetermined. The table came from immunoSEQ multiplex PCR; TCRdb's copy has only in-frame clones and leaves some out. This sample has 15,000 to 20,000 clones, with about 84% found just once. V shed 5 bases and J 5 bases; nucleotides not matched to a gene: 6. The CDR3 contains 14 residues. From germline, CDR1 is SEHNR and CDR2 FQNEAQ (reference sequence). V usage is TRBV7-9 and J usage is TRBJ1-1; 9 bases are a match to TRBD1. The TCR comes from a human donor with non-small cell lung cancer. The sequenced material came from uninvolved lung tissue not adjacent to the tumor. The CDR3 sequence is CASSPGQGSTEAFF. CDR3 nucleotide sequence: TGTGCCAGCAGCCCGGGACAGGGAAGTACTGAAGCTTTCTTT.